This is a list of T cell receptor beta chains from one sample in a study of CD8+ T cells in alopecia areata. Libraries were prepared by immunoSEQ multiplex PCR; TCRdb keeps only in-frame clonotypes and omits some of them. Of about 97,000 clones in the sample, about 61% were seen once. Specimen: CD8+ T cells sorted from blood, collected between weeks 55 and 65, from a patient treated with tofacitinib. Receptors were obtained from a human donor with alopecia areata. The CDR3 runs from the conserved cysteine through the conserved F or W. A D gene is named only where the DNA matches it firmly. Clone size, where shown, is once, few, many, or a class for clones that have expanded.

D gene,J gene,clone size,V gene,CDR3 DNA,CDR3 protein
-,TRBJ1-2,-,TRBV30,TGTGCCTGGAGTGTACGGGGGTCTGGCTACACCTTC,CAWSVRGSGYTF
-,TRBJ1-5,-,TRBV30,TGTGCCTGGAGTGTGGGGGCATCGGGCAATCAGCCCCAGCATTTT,CAWSVGASGNQPQHF
-,TRBJ1-5,-,TRBV6-5,TGTGCCAGCAGTCGACAGGAGAATCAGCCCCAGCATTTT,CASSRQENQPQHF
-,TRBJ2-7,-,TRBV29-1,TGCAGCGCCCACGTCGGGGACACCCACTACGAGCAGTACTTC,CSAHVGDTHYEQYF
-,TRBJ2-1,-,TRBV7-2,TGTGCCAGCAGCTTAAATGCGGGGACAACCCTTGGGGAGCAGTTCTTC,CASSLNAGTTLGEQFF
-,TRBJ2-5,-,TRBV27,TGTGCCAGCCGCAGGACCAGGGGGGCGGACGAGACCCAGTACTTC,CASRRTRGADETQYF
-,TRBJ2-3,-,TRBV15,TGTGCCACCAGCAGGGAACACACAGATACGCAGTATTTT,CATSREHTDTQYF
TRBD1,TRBJ1-2,-,TRBV2,TGTGCCAGCAGTGCAACAGGGGGTCGGTATGGCTACACCTTC,CASSATGGRYGYTF
-,TRBJ2-7,-,TRBV2,TGTGCCAGCAGTGAACCCTACGAGCAGTACTTC,CASSEPYEQYF
TRBD1,TRBJ2-7,-,TRBV29-1,TGCAGCGCCACAGGGGTGAGGACCTACGAGCAGTACTTC,CSATGVRTYEQYF
-,TRBJ2-5,medium-sized,TRBV27,TGTGCCAGCAGTTTATTGGCGGGGGCCCCCCAAGAGACCCAGTACTTC,CASSLLAGAPQETQYF
TRBD1,TRBJ1-5,-,TRBV10-3,TGTGCCATCAGTGAGACCGGACAGGGCGATCAGCCCCAGCATTTT,CAISETGQGDQPQHF
TRBD1,TRBJ2-1,-,TRBV5-1,TGCGCCAGACCGGGACAGTCCTACAATGAGCAGTTCTTC,CARPGQSYNEQFF
-,TRBJ2-3,-,TRBV7-9,TGTGCCAGCAGCTTAGGAGAAGTATCGAGAAGCACAGATACGCAGTATTTT,CASSLGEVSRSTDTQYF
TRBD2,TRBJ2-1,few,TRBV7-9,TGTGCCAGCAGCTTATACCTAGCGGGGGGGCTTGAGCAGTTCTTC,CASSLYLAGGLEQFF
-,TRBJ1-2,-,TRBV19,TGTGCCAGTACGGCTGGTCAGGGTGGGTATGGCTACACCTTC,CASTAGQGGYGYTF
TRBD1,TRBJ2-1,once,TRBV10-1,TGCGCCAGCAGTGATAGGGCCCGGGACAGCTTCAACAATGAGCAGTTCTTC,CASSDRARDSFNNEQFF
TRBD2,TRBJ2-1,-,TRBV5-1,TGCGCCAGCCGACTAGCGGGGGGGCTGTATGAGCAGTTCTTC,CASRLAGGLYEQFF
-,TRBJ1-5,-,TRBV30,TGTGCCTGGAGTGAGGGGGGCGGCCAGCCCCAGCATTTT,CAWSEGGGQPQHF
TRBD2,TRBJ2-2,-,TRBV2,TGTGCCAGCAGTGAACCCAGCGGGGGCGGGGAGCTGTTTTTT,CASSEPSGGGELFF
-,TRBJ1-2,-,TRBV29-1,TGCAGCGTTGACCAACAGGGTAGCCCTAACTATGGCTACACCTTC,CSVDQQGSPNYGYTF
-,TRBJ2-7,few,TRBV28,TGTGCCAGCAGTTTACACAAACCGGGGATCCCCTCCTACGAGCAGTACTTC,CASSLHKPGIPSYEQYF
-,TRBJ2-7,-,TRBV10-3,TGTGCCATCAGTGAGGGGCGCGAGCAGTACTTC,CAISEGREQYF
-,TRBJ2-3,-,TRBV4-2,TGTGCCAGCAGCCAAGGGAAAAGCACAGATACGCAGTATTTT,CASSQGKSTDTQYF
-,TRBJ1-1,few,TRBV29-1,TGCAGCGTTGGTACAGCCACTGAAGCTTTCTTT,CSVGTATEAFF
TRBD1,TRBJ1-5,-,TRBV4-1,TGCGCCAGCAGCCCCCAGGGGGCAGGCGAGCGAATCAATCAGCCCCAGCATTTT,CASSPQGAGERINQPQHF